One and the same sample provided the 5 T cell receptor beta chains below, sequenced in a study of T cells in Graves' hyperthyroidism and ophthalmopathy. Amplification yielded TCR beta CDR3 regions, with RNA transcripts as the source. HTBI primers were used for first-round RT-PCR of the TCR CDR3. TCRdb recomputed calls from the multiplex PCR reads with MiXCR, one row per CDR3 protein. The sample has roughly 840,000 distinct CDR3 sequences; over 35% are singletons. Source material: blood. The receptors derive from a man in his late teens or twenties with Graves' hyperthyroidism.

This clonotype has a count of ten or more. J is TRBJ1-1 and V is TRBV19; D remains ambiguous. The V end lost 5 bases, the J end lost 8 bases, and 18 bases lay between the germline ends. CDR3 size: 14 residues. Germline V gene lookup returns CDR1 LNHDA and CDR2 SQIVND (reference sequence). CDR3 DNA sequence: TGTGCCAGTAGTCCCCCCCGCGGTGCCGCCGAAGCTTTCTTT. It is translated as CASSPPRGAAEAFF.

This clonotype was seen at least ten times. The gene calls are TRBV24-1 and TRBJ1-1, with 7 bases lining up with TRBD1. The CDR3 totals 12 residues. Germline CDR1 is KGHDR and CDR2 is SFDVKD. With V trimmed by 4 bases and J by 7 bases, 2 bases remained unmatched. In DNA form, the CDR3 reads TGTGCCACCAGTGACCGGACAGGTGAAGCTTTCTTT. Translation gives CATSDRTGEAFF.

This clonotype was seen only a few times. The CDR3 carries no conserved terminal phenylalanine or tryptophan, so it likely arises from a read error. Because the CDR3's place on the DNA is in doubt, the DNA is left out and the CDR3 is given as listed by TCRdb. The J gene is TRBJ1-4, the V gene TRBV7-9. The CDR3 comprises 8 residues, both ends counted. Germline assignment: CDR1 SEHNR and CDR2 FQNEAQ (reference sequence). CDR3: CASSLDSY.

V usage is TRBV7-2 and J usage is TRBJ1-2; D is possibly TRBD1 (5 bases). Between the trimmed V and J ends, which lost 1 base and 7 bases, there was a span of 19 bases. Germline V gene sequence: CDR1 SGHTA, CDR2 FQGNSA. The CDR3 sequence is 16 residues long. DNA of the CDR3: TGTGCCAGCAGCTTAGGGCAGGGAGGGATGAACACTGGCTACACCTTC. Translated, it gives CASSLGQGGMNTGYTF.

Ten or more counts support this clonotype. The genes are TRBV6-2 or TRBV6-3 and TRBJ1-5; D is uncertain. This CDR3 has 13 amino acids. Germline V gives CDR1 MNHEY, CDR2 SVGEGT. V was clipped by 5 bases and J by 4 bases, with 9 bases between them. This CDR3 reads CASSRPGNQPQHF. The DNA for the CDR3 is TGTGCCAGCAGTAGGCCGGGGAATCAGCCCCAGCATTTT.